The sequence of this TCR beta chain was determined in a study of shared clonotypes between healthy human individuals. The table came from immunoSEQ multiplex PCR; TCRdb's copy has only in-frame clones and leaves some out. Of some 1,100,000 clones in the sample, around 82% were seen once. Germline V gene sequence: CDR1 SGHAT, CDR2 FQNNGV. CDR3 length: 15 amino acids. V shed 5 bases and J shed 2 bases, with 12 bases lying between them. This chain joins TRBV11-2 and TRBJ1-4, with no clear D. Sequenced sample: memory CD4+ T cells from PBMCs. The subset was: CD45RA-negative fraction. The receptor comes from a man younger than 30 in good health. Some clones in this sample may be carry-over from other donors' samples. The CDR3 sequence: CASSRGGLTNEKLFF. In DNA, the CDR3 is TGTGCCAGCAGCCGTGGAGGATTGACTAATGAAAAACTGTTTTTT.